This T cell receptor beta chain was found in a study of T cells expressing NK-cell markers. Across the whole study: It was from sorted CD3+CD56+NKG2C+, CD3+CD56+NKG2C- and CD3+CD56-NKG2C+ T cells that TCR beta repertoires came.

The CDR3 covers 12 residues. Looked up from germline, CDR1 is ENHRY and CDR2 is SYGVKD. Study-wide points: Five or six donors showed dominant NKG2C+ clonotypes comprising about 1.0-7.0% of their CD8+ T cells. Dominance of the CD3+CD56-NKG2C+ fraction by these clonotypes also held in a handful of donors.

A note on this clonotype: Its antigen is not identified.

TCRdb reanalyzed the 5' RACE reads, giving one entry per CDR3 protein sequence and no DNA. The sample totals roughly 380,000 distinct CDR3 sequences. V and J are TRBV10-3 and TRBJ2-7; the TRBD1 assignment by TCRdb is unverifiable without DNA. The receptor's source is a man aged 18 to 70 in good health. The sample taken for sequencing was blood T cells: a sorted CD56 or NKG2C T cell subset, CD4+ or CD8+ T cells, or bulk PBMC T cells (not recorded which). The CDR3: CAISGGDYEQYF.